Shown below are 22 T cell receptor beta chains from a single sample sequenced in a study of PD-1 blockade in mismatch repair-deficient tumors. Profiling relied on immunoSEQ multiplex PCR, and the TCRdb table lists in-frame clones only, not all of them. The table shows 15,000 to 20,000 clones, with about four fifths occurring only once. Sequenced here: PBMCs, sampled before pembrolizumab treatment. The origin of the receptors is an adult with mismatch repair-deficient cancer.

The chain carries TRBV5-4 and TRBJ1-2; D may be TRBD1 (6 bases). The germline V and J ends were trimmed by 6 bases and 4 bases, with 16 bases remaining between them. CDR1 is SGHNT and CDR2 is YYREEE in the germline V gene (reference sequence). The CDR3 contains 14 residues. CDR3 nucleotides: TGTGCCAGCACCTCCCCGGGACACCGCTATGGCTACACCTTC. Translating gives CASTSPGHRYGYTF.

The rearrangement links TRBV2 to TRBJ2-7; D perhaps matches TRBD2 (5 bases). Germline lookup yields CDR1 SNHLY and CDR2 FYNNEI. Between the trimmed V and J ends, which lost 6 bases and 4 bases, there was a span of 22 bases. This CDR3 has 16 amino acids. The CDR3 DNA is TGTGCCAGCAGCAAGCCGATAACTAGTGCTAAATACGAGCAGTACTTC. As protein: CASSKPITSAKYEQYF.

V is TRBV7-9 and J is TRBJ2-4; 10 bases agree with TRBD1. Germline trimming cut 0 bases from V and 9 bases from J; bases unmatched to any gene: 14. Germline CDR1 SEHNR, CDR2 FQNEAQ (reference sequence). The CDR3 runs 18 residues. The CDR3 sequence: CASSLARTGGEQNGIQYF. The CDR3 DNA sequence: TGTGCCAGCAGCTTAGCCCGGACAGGGGGGGAGCAAAATGGCATTCAGTACTTC.

The V and J genes are TRBV11-2 and TRBJ2-7, with unresolved D. Per germline, CDR1 SGHAT and CDR2 FQNNGV. This CDR3 has 14 residues. V lost 5 bases, J lost 0 bases, and 11 bases lay in between. The CDR3 loop reads CASSREIDSYEQYF. CDR3 nucleotide sequence: TGTGCCAGCAGCCGCGAGATTGACTCCTACGAGCAGTACTTC.

On this clone: At the DNA level, this CDR3 is encoded by other sequences in the same sample as well. This chain links TRBV6-6 with TRBJ2-3; 9 positions match TRBD2. Per the germline V gene, CDR1 is MNHNY and CDR2 is SVGAGI (reference sequence). Trimming took 0 bases from V and 3 from J; bases not matched to a gene: 1. This CDR3 spans 15 amino acids. DNA for the CDR3: TGTGCCAGCAGTTACTCCACTAGCGGGACAGATACGCAGTATTTT. Translation gives CASSYSTSGTDTQYF.

This clone was seen a handful of times. The chain carries TRBV4-2 and TRBJ2-2; D perhaps matches TRBD1 (6 bases). This CDR3 has 16 amino acids. Looked up from germline, CDR1 is LGHNA and CDR2 is YNFKEQ. Trimming cost V 0 bases and J 4 bases, with 12 bases left between them. The CDR3 DNA sequence: TGTGCCAGCAGCCAAGATCCAGACAGGACCACCGGGGAGCTGTTTTTT. Translated, it gives CASSQDPDRTTGELFF.

The chain recombines TRBV28 with TRBJ2-7; TRBD2 might be the D (5 bases). This CDR3 contains 13 residues. Trimming took off 5 bases at V and 3 bases at J, with 11 bases between the two ends. Germline V gives CDR1 MDHEN, CDR2 SYDVKM. CDR3 sequence reads: CASSLRANYEQYF. DNA for the CDR3: TGTGCCAGCAGTCTGCGGGCCAACTACGAGCAGTACTTC. Full variable domain (rest looked up from reference TRBV28 and TRBJ2-7): DVKVTQSSRYLVKRTGEKVFLECVQDMDHENMFWYRQDPGLGLRLIYFSYDVKMKEKGDIPEGYSVSREKKERFSLILESASTNQTSMYLCASSLRANYEQYFGPGTRLTVT.

The chain recombines TRBV2 with TRBJ2-1; the match to TRBD2 covers 8 bases. V shed 4 bases, J shed 7 bases, and the junction held 3 bases outside the gene matches. CDR1 is SNHLY and CDR2 is FYNNEI in the germline V gene. This CDR3 contains 13 residues. The CDR3 sequence: CASSGTSRNEQFF. CDR3 nucleotides: TGTGCCAGCAGTGGGACTAGCCGGAATGAGCAGTTCTTC. The complete variable domain, with remaining parts taken from reference TRBV2 and TRBJ2-1, reads EPEVTQTPSHQVTQMGQEVILRCVPISNHLYFYWYRQILGQKVEFLVSFYNNEISEKSEIFDDQFSVERPDGSNFTLKIRSTKLEDSAMYFCASSGTSRNEQFFGPGTRLTVL.

The V gene is TRBV5-8, the J gene TRBJ2-7, with 8 bases fitting TRBD2. V trimming: 3 bases; J trimming: 2 bases; junction bases outside the gene matches: 7. The CDR3 is made up of 15 amino acids. The V gene's germline CDR1 is SGHTS and CDR2 YDEGEE. This CDR3 reads CASSSLAGKAYEQYF. The CDR3 nucleotides read TGTGCCAGCAGCTCTTTAGCGGGAAAGGCCTACGAGCAGTACTTC.

The chain combines TRBV5-5 with TRBJ2-5; D is ambiguous. From germline, CDR1 is SGHKS and CDR2 YYEKEE (reference sequence). Between the trimmed V and J ends, which lost 2 bases and 2 bases, there was a span of 10 bases. The CDR3 sequence is 14 residues long. The chain's CDR3 is CASSFDGPQETQYF. In DNA form, the CDR3 reads TGTGCCAGCAGCTTCGACGGGCCGCAAGAGACCCAGTACTTC. Supplemented by reference TRBV5-5 and TRBJ2-5, the full variable domain reads DAGVTQSPTHLIKTRGQQVTLRCSPISGHKSVSWYQQVLGQGPQFIFQYYEKEERGRGNFPDRFSARQFPNYSSELNVNALLLGDSALYLCASSFDGPQETQYFGPGTRLLVL.

Concerning this clone: One end of the junction does not line up with germline, which may come from a read error. This chain's CDR3 is CVSRKAGTNTGELFF. Here the CDR3 DNA reads TGTGTCAGTAGAAAGGCGGGCACGAACACCGGGGAGCTGTTTTTT. J is TRBJ2-2 and V is TRBV19; D may be TRBD2 (5 bases). This CDR3 region has 15 residues. Germline CDR1 and CDR2: LNHDA and SQIVND (reference sequence).

The chain recombines TRBV12-5 with TRBJ2-7; D might be TRBD2 (6 bases). Germline V gene sequence: CDR1 LGHNT, CDR2 FRNRAP. Trimming cost V 0 bases and J 1 base, with 10 bases left between them. The CDR3 totals 15 residues. CDR3 sequence: CASGLVETRSYEQYF. The CDR3 DNA sequence: TGTGCTAGTGGTTTGGTAGAGACTAGGTCCTACGAGCAGTACTTC.

This chain links TRBV5-1 with TRBJ2-7; D remains unclear. Deletions cut 1 base from V and 6 bases from J, with 5 bases between. Germline CDR1 reads SGHRS; CDR2 reads YFSETQ. This CDR3 has 11 amino acids. The CDR3 coding sequence is TGCGCCAGCAGCTTGTCCGGCGAGCAGTACTTC. Its translation is CASSLSGEQYF.

This clone was seen just once. The rearrangement links TRBV5-1 to TRBJ2-1; 7 bases line up with TRBD1. CDR1 is SGHRS, CDR2 YFSETQ, per germline. The CDR3 totals 15 residues. J gave up 7 bases and V 3 bases, and 10 bases lay outside the gene matches. The CDR3 loop reads CASSYRDRPANEQFF. The CDR3 coding sequence is TGCGCCAGCAGCTACCGGGACAGACCAGCAAATGAGCAGTTCTTC.

The chain couples TRBV11-3 to TRBJ2-7, with D possibly TRBD1 on 5 matching bases. V was trimmed by 5 bases and J by 2 bases, leaving 7 bases between them. The germline V gene encodes CDR1 SGHNT and CDR2 YENEEA. CDR3 size: 12 residues. The CDR3 bases are TGTGCCAGCAGCCCAGGGACCTACGAGCAGTACTTC. This codes for CASSPGTYEQYF. Supplemented by reference TRBV11-3 and TRBJ2-7, the full variable domain reads EAGVVQSPRYKIIEKKQPVAFWCNPISGHNTLYWYLQNLGQGPELLIRYENEEAVDDSQLPKDRFSAERLKGVDSTLKIQPAELGDSAVYLCASSPGTYEQYFGPGTRLTVT.

CDR3 region: CASSDDGGLSIPSYEQYF. DNA of the CDR3: TGTGCCAGCAGTGATGACGGAGGCTTGTCGATTCCCTCCTACGAGCAGTACTTC. The chain recombines TRBV6-1 with TRBJ2-7; D might be TRBD2 (5 bases). Germline loops: CDR1 MNHNS, CDR2 SASEGT. V gave up 3 bases and J gave up 0 bases, with 21 bases separating them. The CDR3 has 18 residues.

Worth noting for this clone: Other DNA sequences in this specimen translate into the identical CDR3. This chain connects TRBV14 to TRBJ2-6, with D uncertain. Germline CDR1 reads SGHDN; CDR2 reads FVKESK. The CDR3 covers 14 residues. Trimming removed 4 bases at V and 3 bases at J, with 7 bases between. The CDR3: CASSLDYGANVLTF. CDR3 nucleotides: TGTGCCAGCAGCCTAGATTATGGGGCCAACGTCCTGACTTTC.

The chain has TRBV4-3 and TRBJ2-7, with 7 nucleotides matching TRBD2. Germline-derived CDR1 and CDR2 are LGHNA and YSLEER. J gave up 3 bases and V 0 bases, and 23 bases lay outside the gene matches. The CDR3 loop spans 21 amino acids. This CDR3 reads CASSQEVSSAAGNRYSYEQYF. The CDR3 nucleotides read TGCGCCAGCAGCCAAGAAGTCTCCTCTGCAGCGGGAAACCGTTATAGCTACGAGCAGTACTTC.

The genes are TRBV11-2 and TRBJ2-7; the match to TRBD2 covers 8 bases. The CDR3 sequence is 16 residues long. The trim removed 1 base at V and 2 bases at J, leaving 7 bases unmatched. Germline V gene lookup returns CDR1 SGHAT and CDR2 FQNNGV. CDR3 amino acids: CASSLAGGADTYEQYF. The CDR3 nucleotides are TGTGCCAGCAGCTTAGCGGGGGGGGCAGATACCTACGAGCAGTACTTC.

The rearrangement uses TRBV6-5 and TRBJ2-7, with a tentative D call TRBD2 (5 bases). Germline CDR1 MNHEY, CDR2 SVGAGI. CDR3 size: 14 residues. V shed 0 bases and J shed 2 bases, with 8 bases lying between them. CDR3 loop: CASSYSASPYEQYF. Here the CDR3 DNA reads TGTGCCAGCAGTTACTCGGCTAGCCCCTACGAGCAGTACTTC.

The V call is TRBV28, the J call TRBJ2-6; 7 positions agree with TRBD1. Germline-derived CDR1 and CDR2 are MDHEN and SYDVKM. The J segment lost 0 bases and the V segment lost 10 bases, leaving 12 bases of the junction unmatched. The CDR3 consists of 17 residues. The CDR3 region has the DNA TGTGCCACCTACAGGACAGGAATAATCTCTGGGGCCAACGTCCTGACTTTC. Residues: CATYRTGIISGANVLTF. The whole variable domain, filled in from reference TRBV28 and TRBJ2-6, reads DVKVTQSSRYLVKRTGEKVFLECVQDMDHENMFWYRQDPGLGLRLIYFSYDVKMKEKGDIPEGYSVSREKKERFSLILESASTNQTSMYLCATYRTGIISGANVLTFGAGSRLTVL.

This clone was observed a few times. The chain combines TRBV28 with TRBJ1-2; 8 nucleotides align to TRBD1. Trimming at V came to 5 bases and at J to 4 bases, leaving 6 bases not matched to a gene. Per the germline V gene, CDR1 is MDHEN and CDR2 is SYDVKM. The CDR3 runs to 14 residues. The CDR3 nucleotides read TGTGCCAGCAGTGGCTCGGACAGGGTCTATGGCTACACCTTC. It codes for CASSGSDRVYGYTF.